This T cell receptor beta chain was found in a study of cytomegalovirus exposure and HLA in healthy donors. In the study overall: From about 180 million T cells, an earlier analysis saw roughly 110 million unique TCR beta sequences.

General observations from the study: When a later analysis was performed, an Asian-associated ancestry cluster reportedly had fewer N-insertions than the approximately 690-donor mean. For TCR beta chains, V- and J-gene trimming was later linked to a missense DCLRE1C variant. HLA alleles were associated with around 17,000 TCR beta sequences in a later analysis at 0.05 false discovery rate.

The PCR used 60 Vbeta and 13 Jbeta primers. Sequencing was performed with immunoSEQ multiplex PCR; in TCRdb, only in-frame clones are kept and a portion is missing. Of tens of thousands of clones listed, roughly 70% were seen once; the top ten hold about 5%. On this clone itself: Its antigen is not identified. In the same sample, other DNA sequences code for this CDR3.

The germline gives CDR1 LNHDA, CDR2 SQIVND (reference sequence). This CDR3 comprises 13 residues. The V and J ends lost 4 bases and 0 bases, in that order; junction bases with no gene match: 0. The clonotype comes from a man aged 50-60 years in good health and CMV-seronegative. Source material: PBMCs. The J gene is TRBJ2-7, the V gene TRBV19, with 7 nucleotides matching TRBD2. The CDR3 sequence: CASSTGGSYEQYF. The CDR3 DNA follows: TGTGCCAGTAGTACGGGGGGCTCCTACGAGCAGTACTTC.